This T cell receptor (beta chain) was recorded in a study of siplizumab effects on memory and regulatory T cells. Libraries were prepared by immunoSEQ multiplex PCR; TCRdb keeps only in-frame clonotypes and omits some of them. Among 6,500 to 7,500 clones, around 34% were seen once, and the ten largest hold approximately 16%. This clone occurred a few times. Its target is not known. V shed 7 bases and J 10 bases; nucleotides not matched to a gene: 5. The CDR3 totals 13 residues. The germline V gene has CDR1 SGHRS and CDR2 YFSETQ. Cells from the mixed lymphocyte reaction were cocultured for roughly six days at 37°C.

This receptor was obtained from a human donor in good health; the cells came from an allogeneic mixed lymphocyte reaction. The sample comprised CFSE-low (dividing) CD8+ T cells sorted from an allogeneic mixed lymphocyte reaction. The rearrangement joins TRBV5-1 to TRBJ2-2; 12 bases line up with TRBD2. CDR3 sequence: CASGLAGPVELFF. CDR3 DNA: TGCGCCAGCGGACTAGCGGGGCCGGTGGAGCTGTTTTTT.